Detailed here is one T cell receptor (beta chain). Its antigen is not known. This entry is derived from a study of vaccination and CD4 T cells after COVID-19. At the level of the study: Participants, all vaccine recipients, received two doses of either BNT162b2 or mRNA-1273. Study results and caveats: Only post-vaccination samples contained a median about 86% of the reactive clones in convalescent patients.

This CDR3 has 13 residues. The V gene lost 3 bases and the J gene lost 2 bases, with 7 bases spanning the gap. Per the germline V gene, CDR1 is KGHSH and CDR2 is LQKENI. A single record per CDR3 protein comes from TCRdb applying MiXCR to the PCR reads. The sample shows tens of thousands of distinct CDR3 sequences, 50% to 65% of them seen only once. The sample here was CD4+ T cells from blood, taken before SARS-CoV-2 vaccination. This sequence originates from a human donor who had recovered from COVID-19. This rearrangement joins TRBV18 to TRBJ2-5; D is undetermined. CDR3 bases: TGTGCCAGCTCACCCAGCGTGCAAGAGACCCAGTACTTC. This encodes CASSPSVQETQYF.